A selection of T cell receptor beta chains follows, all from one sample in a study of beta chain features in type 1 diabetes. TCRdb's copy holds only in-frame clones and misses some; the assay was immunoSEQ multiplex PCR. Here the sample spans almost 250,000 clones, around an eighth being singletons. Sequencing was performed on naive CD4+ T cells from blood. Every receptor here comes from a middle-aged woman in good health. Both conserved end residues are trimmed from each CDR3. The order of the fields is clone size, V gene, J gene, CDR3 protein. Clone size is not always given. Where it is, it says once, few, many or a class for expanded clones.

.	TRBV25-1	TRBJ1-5	ASSDPGGNQPQH
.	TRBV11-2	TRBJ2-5	ASSSFTGGAGETQY
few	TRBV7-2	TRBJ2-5	ASSLALVLQETQY
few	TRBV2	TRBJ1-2	ASSASGNYGYT
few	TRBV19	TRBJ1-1	ASSTRRGGFSMNTEAF
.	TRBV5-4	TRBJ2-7	ASSLMGGGGYEQY
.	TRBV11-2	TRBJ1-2	ASSFLQGYGYT
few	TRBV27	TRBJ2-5	ASKPGQGPQETQY
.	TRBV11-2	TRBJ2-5	ASSQNRVPQETQY
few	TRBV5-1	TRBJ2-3	ASSFSGGTSDTQY
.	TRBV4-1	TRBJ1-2	ASSQVALGYGYT